The source of this T cell receptor (beta chain) is a study of T cells in Graves' hyperthyroidism and ophthalmopathy. The table lists this clonotype with a few counts. The antigen remains undetermined. Study-wide results and caveats: In the analysis, a 13 V-J model separated ophthalmopathy from stable hyperthyroidism.

Amplification yielded TCR beta CDR3 regions, with RNA transcripts as the source. RT-PCR in the first round (using the HTBI primer set) targeted the TCR CDR3. Each CDR3 protein gets one entry after TCRdb re-called the multiplex PCR reads with MiXCR. The sample yields some 460,000 distinct CDR3 sequences, about 15% seen once. This CDR3 has 15 residues. V was cut by 5 bases and J by 1 base, with 14 bases left in between. The germline CDR1 and CDR2 sequences are SGHVS and FNYEAQ. The chain links TRBV7-6 to TRBJ1-1, with D hard to call. This receptor was taken from a woman younger than 30 with Graves' hyperthyroidism. The specimen sequenced was blood. CDR3 in DNA: TGTGCCAGCAGCCCGGGCGCCGGAGCGAACACTGAAGCTTTCTTT. Protein sequence: CASSPGAGANTEAFF.